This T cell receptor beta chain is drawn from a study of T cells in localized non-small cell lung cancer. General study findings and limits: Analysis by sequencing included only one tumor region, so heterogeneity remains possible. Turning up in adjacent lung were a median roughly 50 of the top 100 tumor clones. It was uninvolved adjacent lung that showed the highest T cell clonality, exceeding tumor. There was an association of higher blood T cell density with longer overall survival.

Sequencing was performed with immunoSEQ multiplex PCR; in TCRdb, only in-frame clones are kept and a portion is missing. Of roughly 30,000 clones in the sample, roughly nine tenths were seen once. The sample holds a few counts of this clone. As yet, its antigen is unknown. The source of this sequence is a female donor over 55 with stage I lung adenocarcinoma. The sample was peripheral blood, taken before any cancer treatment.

The CDR3: CASSLLPGGGYEQYF. CDR3 sequence (DNA): TGTGCCAGCAGTTTATTGCCAGGAGGGGGCTACGAGCAGTACTTC. The gene calls are TRBV27 and TRBJ2-7, with D possibly called TRBD1 or TRBD2 (6 bases each). CDR3 length equals 15 residues. Germline assignment: CDR1 MNHEY and CDR2 SMNVEV (reference sequence). Trimming left V 1 base short and J 3 bases short, with 13 bases between.